This T cell receptor beta chain was profiled in a study of low-dose radiotherapy and immunotherapy resistance in tumors. Study-wide context: Fractions of 0.5 Gy went to Cohort 1 every 2 weeks, totaling 6.5 Gy. Every six weeks patients received intravenous ipilimumab 1 mg/kg, and every two weeks they received intravenous nivolumab 240 mg. Patients received cyclophosphamide 200 mg/m2 intravenously every two weeks, the day before radiation-immunotherapy.

There are many counts of this clonotype. Both TCRalpha and TCRbeta chains were reverse transcribed with V-gene-specific primers. Using a constant-region primer together with a V-primer adapter, TCRs were subjected to roughly 18 PCR cycles of amplification. TCRdb reanalysed the reads using MiXCR and keeps one entry per CDR3 protein. This table has roughly 100,000 distinct CDR3 sequences, around 20% appearing once. As to time point: after trial treatment. Treatment of the sample: LDRT plus nivolumab, ipilimumab, low-dose cyclophosphamide and aspirin (RACIN trial). This TCR was recovered from a male donor with prostate cancer. This specimen was PBMCs, taken after low-dose radiotherapy plus immunotherapy.

The CDR3 loop reads CASRDGGHTEAFF. For the CDR3, the DNA is TGCGCCAGCAGGGACGGGGGTCACACTGAAGCTTTCTTT. The chain uses TRBV5-1 and TRBJ1-1, with D possibly matching TRBD1 (5 bases). Germline lookup yields CDR1 SGHRS and CDR2 YFSETQ. The ends were cut back, 5 bases at V and 3 bases at J, with 11 bases in the middle. The CDR3 extends over 13 amino acids.